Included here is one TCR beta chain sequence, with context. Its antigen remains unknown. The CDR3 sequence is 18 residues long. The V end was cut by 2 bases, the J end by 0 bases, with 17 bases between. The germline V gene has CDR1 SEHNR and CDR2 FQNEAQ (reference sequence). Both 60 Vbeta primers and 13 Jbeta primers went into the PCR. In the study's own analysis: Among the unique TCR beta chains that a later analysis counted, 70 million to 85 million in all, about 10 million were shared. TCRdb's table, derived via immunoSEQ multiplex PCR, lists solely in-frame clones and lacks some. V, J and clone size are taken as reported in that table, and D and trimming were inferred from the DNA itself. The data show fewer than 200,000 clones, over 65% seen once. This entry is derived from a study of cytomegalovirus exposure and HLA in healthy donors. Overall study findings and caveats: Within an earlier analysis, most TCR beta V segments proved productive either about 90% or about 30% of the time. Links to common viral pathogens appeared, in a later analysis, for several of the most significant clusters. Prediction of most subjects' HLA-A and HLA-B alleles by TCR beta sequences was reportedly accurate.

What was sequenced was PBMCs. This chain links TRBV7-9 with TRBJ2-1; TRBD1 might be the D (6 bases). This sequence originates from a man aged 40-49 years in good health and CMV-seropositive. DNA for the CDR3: TGTGCCAGCAGCTTAATCTCCGGATCGGACAGCTCCTACAATGAGCAGTTCTTC. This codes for CASSLISGSDSSYNEQFF.